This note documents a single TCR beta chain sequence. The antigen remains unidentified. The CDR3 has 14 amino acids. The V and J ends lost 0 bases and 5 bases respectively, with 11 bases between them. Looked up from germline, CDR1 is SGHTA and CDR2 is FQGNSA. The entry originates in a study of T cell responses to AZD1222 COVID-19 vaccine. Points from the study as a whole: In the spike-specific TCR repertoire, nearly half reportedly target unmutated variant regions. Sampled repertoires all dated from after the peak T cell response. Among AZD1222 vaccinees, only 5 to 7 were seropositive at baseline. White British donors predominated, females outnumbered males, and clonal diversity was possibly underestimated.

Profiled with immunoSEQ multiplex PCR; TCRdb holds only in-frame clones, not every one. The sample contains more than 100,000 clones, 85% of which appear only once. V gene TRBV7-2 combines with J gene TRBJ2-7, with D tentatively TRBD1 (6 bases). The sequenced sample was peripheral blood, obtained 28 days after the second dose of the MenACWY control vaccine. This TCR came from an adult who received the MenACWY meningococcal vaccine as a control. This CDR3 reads CASSLAGGLNEQYF. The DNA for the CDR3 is TGTGCCAGCAGCTTAGCTGGGGGCCTCAACGAGCAGTACTTC.